In its sample, the clone carrying this T cell receptor beta chain was seen a few times. What it recognizes is unknown. Time point of the sample: patch test 2, 6 weeks after DPC sensitization. The treatment: therapeutic diphenylcyclopropenone sensitization with weekly scalp DPC. The record originates from a study of human T cells and chemical hapten exposure. Background on the study: Predominantly women, the patients had alopecia areata, totalis or universalis. General study findings and limits: Significantly more large CDR3 similarity clusters were formed by expanded TCRs than by controls. TCRs at high frequency, those above 1 in 1000, did not change with DPC sensitization.

Individual cDNA molecules received unique molecular identifiers in the library. TCRdb processed the RACE reads anew with MiXCR; each CDR3 protein has one entry. This table holds approximately 100,000 distinct CDR3 sequences, more than 7% found once. The V segment lost 2 bases and the J segment 8 bases; nucleotides outside the gene matches: 8. CDR3 length: 15 amino acids. The germline CDR1 and CDR2 sequences are SGHTA and FQGNSA. The TCR originated in a woman aged 40 to 50 with alopecia areata. Some clones in this sample may be carry-over from other donors' samples. The sequences come from whole blood, collected in connection with sensitization to the hapten diphenylcyclopropenone (DPC). The chain has TRBV7-2 and TRBJ1-4, with TRBD1 identical over 7 bases. Written as DNA, the CDR3 is TGTGCCAGCAGCTTAACAGGGGTCGGATGGGAAAAACTGTTTTTT. Its protein product is CASSLTGVGWEKLFF.